Below, 10 T cell receptor beta chains from the same sample are listed, as sequenced in a study of PD-L1 blockade in urothelial cancer. Profiled with immunoSEQ multiplex PCR; TCRdb holds only in-frame clones, not every one. The sample lists around 45,000 clones; approximately 90% were seen once. The input for sequencing was PBMCs, taken around atezolizumab (anti-PD-L1) treatment. These receptors all stem from a woman aged 55-75 years with urothelial cancer.

The chain employs TRBV6-6 and TRBJ2-7; 8 nucleotides agree with TRBD1. This CDR3 comprises 14 residues. V trimming: 6 bases; J trimming: 2 bases; junction bases outside the gene matches: 6. Germline assignment: CDR1 MNHNY and CDR2 SVGAGI (reference sequence). CDR3 coding DNA: TGTGCCAGCAGCACAGGGGGAGCTCCCTACGAGCAGTACTTC. The encoded protein is CASSTGGAPYEQYF.

The CDR3 loop reads CASSQSRGLATYEQYF. CDR3 coding DNA: TGTGCCAGCAGCCAATCTCGTGGACTAGCTACCTACGAGCAGTACTTC. The V call is TRBV14, the J call TRBJ2-7, with 8 bases identical to TRBD2. The V and J ends lost 2 bases and 2 bases, in that order; junction bases with no gene match: 8. Germline V gene lookup returns CDR1 SGHDN and CDR2 FVKESK. The CDR3 has 16 amino acids.

This chain uses TRBV19 with TRBJ2-3, with 7 bases fitting TRBD1. V trimming: 2 bases; J trimming: 3 bases; junction bases outside the gene matches: 5. The CDR3 has 15 amino acids. Germline V lookup: CDR1 LNHDA, CDR2 SQIVND (reference sequence). CDR3 coding DNA: TGTGCCAGTAGTATACAGGGGGAAAGGACAGATACGCAGTATTTT. This sequence encodes CASSIQGERTDTQYF.

This clone was detected once. Other DNA sequences within the sample encode an identical CDR3. The J gene is TRBJ2-6, the V gene TRBV19; tentative D call: TRBD2 (5 bases). The length of the CDR3 is 15 residues. The V gene lost 2 bases and the J gene lost 0 bases, with 5 bases spanning the gap. Germline CDR1 and CDR2: LNHDA and SQIVND (reference sequence). CDR3 amino acids: CASSITSSGANVLTF. The DNA of the CDR3 is TGTGCCAGTAGTATAACTAGCTCTGGGGCCAACGTCCTGACTTTC.

This clone showed up just once. The chain recombines TRBV5-6 with TRBJ2-4; 8 bases are shared with TRBD1. CDR1 is SGHDT and CDR2 is YYEEEE in the germline V gene. There are 14 residues in the CDR3. With 7 bases clipped from V and 1 base from J, the junction kept 4 bases outside the gene matches. The CDR3 region has the DNA TGTGCCAGCCTTTACAGGGGGGCCAAAAACATTCAGTACTTC. This gives the protein CASLYRGAKNIQYF.

The CDR3 sequence is CASSPSPGKAETQYF. CDR3 nucleotide sequence: TGTGCCAGCAGCCCGTCCCCAGGGAAGGCAGAGACCCAGTACTTC. The genes are TRBV7-2 and TRBJ2-5, with a possible D match to TRBD1 (5 bases). The CDR3 loop spans 15 amino acids. Germline CDR1 SGHTA, CDR2 FQGNSA. Trimming took off 5 bases at V and 4 bases at J, with 17 bases between the two ends.

The V call is TRBV19, the J call TRBJ2-2; 8 nucleotides match TRBD1. Losses at the gene ends were 2 bases for V and 1 base for J; bases not matched to a gene: 3. Per germline, CDR1 LNHDA and CDR2 SQIVND (reference sequence). CDR3 length: 16 amino acids. CDR3 sequence reads: CASSIRGTGNTGELFF. The CDR3 DNA sequence: TGTGCCAGTAGTATAAGAGGGACAGGGAACACCGGGGAGCTGTTTTTT.

J is TRBJ1-4 and V is TRBV6-5; D is undetermined. From germline, CDR1 is MNHEY and CDR2 SVGAGI. The CDR3 consists of 14 residues. V dropped 7 bases and J dropped 2 bases, with 11 bases sitting between them. DNA for the CDR3: TGTGCCAGCAAAAAAAGCTTGACTAATGAAAAACTGTTTTTT. Its translation: CASKKSLTNEKLFF.

For the CDR3, the DNA is TGTGCCAGCAGTTTATCCGATGTGGTGCGGAATGAGCAGTTCTTC. Its translation: CASSLSDVVRNEQFF. The gene calls are TRBV28 and TRBJ2-1; D is unclear. The V end lost 1 base, the J end lost 7 bases, and 14 bases lay between the germline ends. Germline V gene lookup returns CDR1 MDHEN and CDR2 SYDVKM. The CDR3 has 15 residues. Filled out from reference TRBV28 and TRBJ2-1, the complete variable domain reads DVKVTQSSRYLVKRTGEKVFLECVQDMDHENMFWYRQDPGLGLRLIYFSYDVKMKEKGDIPEGYSVSREKKERFSLILESASTNQTSMYLCASSLSDVVRNEQFFGPGTRLTVL.

The chain uses TRBV5-1 and TRBJ2-7; D call uncertain. The germline V gene encodes CDR1 SGHRS and CDR2 YFSETQ. Trimming took 5 bases from V and 0 from J, leaving 9 bases between them. CDR3 length equals 13 residues. The DNA for the CDR3 is TGCGCCAGCAGAACCTCTAGCTCCTACGAGCAGTACTTC. Translation: CASRTSSSYEQYF.